These 5 T cell receptor beta chains share one sample of origin, sequenced in a study of cytomegalovirus exposure and HLA in healthy donors. A multiplex PCR was run with 60 Vbeta primers and 13 Jbeta primers. Method: immunoSEQ multiplex PCR; TCRdb's copy keeps in-frame clones and lacks some. The sample contains about 88,000 clones, approximately 80% of which appear only once. Sequencing used PBMCs. The receptor set was obtained from a man younger than 40 in good health and CMV-seronegative.

The chain recombines TRBV2 with TRBJ1-1; 7 bases agree with TRBD1. The CDR3 sequence is 14 residues long. From germline, CDR1 is SNHLY and CDR2 FYNNEI. V was clipped by 2 bases and J by 11 bases; unmatched bases: 11. The CDR3 DNA is TGTGCCAGCAGTGAAACGGGCAGGGGGAATGTCGCTTTCTTT. Translating gives CASSETGRGNVAFF.

The V gene is TRBV6-5, the J gene TRBJ1-1, with D hard to call. Trimming removed 6 bases from V and 0 bases from J, with 11 bases in between. CDR3 length equals 14 residues. Germline V lookup: CDR1 MNHEY, CDR2 SVGAGI. The CDR3 protein is CASRREAVNTEAFF. CDR3 nucleotides: TGTGCCAGCAGAAGGGAGGCGGTGAACACTGAAGCTTTCTTT.

The J gene is TRBJ2-3, the V gene TRBV9; 7 bases are a match to TRBD2. CDR3 length: 14 residues. The trim removed 4 bases at V and 4 bases at J, leaving 6 bases unmatched. In germline, CDR1 is SGDLS, CDR2 YYNGEE. Here the CDR3 DNA reads TGTGCCAGCAGCCTGGGGGGGGTGTCAGATACGCAGTATTTT. This encodes CASSLGGVSDTQYF.

The chain carries TRBV5-4 and TRBJ2-3; TRBD1 is a possible D gene (6 bases). The CDR3 contains 14 residues. In germline, CDR1 is SGHNT, CDR2 YYREEE (reference sequence). V shed 3 bases and J shed 6 bases, with 14 bases lying between them. The CDR3 nucleotides read TGTGCCAGCAGCTCACAGGGAGCGGCGGATACGCAGTATTTT. This translates into CASSSQGAADTQYF.

The chain combines TRBV6-1 with TRBJ1-1; the D gene is possibly TRBD1 (6 bases). Germline V lookup: CDR1 MNHNS, CDR2 SASEGT. Between the trimmed V and J ends, which lost 7 bases and 1 base, there was a span of 16 bases. The CDR3 contains 15 residues. Written as DNA, the CDR3 is TGTGCCAGCATTTCCCCGCAGGGGCGGAACACTGAAGCTTTCTTT. Protein sequence: CASISPQGRNTEAFF.